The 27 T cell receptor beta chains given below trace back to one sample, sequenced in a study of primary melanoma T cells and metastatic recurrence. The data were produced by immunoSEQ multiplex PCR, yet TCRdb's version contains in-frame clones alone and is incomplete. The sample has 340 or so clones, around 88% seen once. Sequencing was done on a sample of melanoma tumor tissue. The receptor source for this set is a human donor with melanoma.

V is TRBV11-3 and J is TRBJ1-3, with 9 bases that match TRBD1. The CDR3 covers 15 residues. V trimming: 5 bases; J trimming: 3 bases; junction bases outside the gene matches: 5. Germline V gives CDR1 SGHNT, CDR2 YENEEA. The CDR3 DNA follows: TGTGCCAGCAGCCTAACAGGGGGCATTGGAAACACCATATATTTT. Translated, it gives CASSLTGGIGNTIYF.

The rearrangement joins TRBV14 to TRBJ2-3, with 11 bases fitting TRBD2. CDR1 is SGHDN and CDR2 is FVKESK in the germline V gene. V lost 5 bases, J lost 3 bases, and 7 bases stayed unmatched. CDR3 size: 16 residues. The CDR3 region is CASSELAGVLTDTQYF. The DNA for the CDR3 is TGTGCCAGCAGCGAACTAGCGGGAGTCTTAACAGATACGCAGTATTTT.

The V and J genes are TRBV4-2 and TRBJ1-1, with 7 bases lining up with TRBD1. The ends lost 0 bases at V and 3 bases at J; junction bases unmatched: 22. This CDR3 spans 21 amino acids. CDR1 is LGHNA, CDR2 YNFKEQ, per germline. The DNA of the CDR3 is TGTGCCAGCAGCCAAGAAGTCGTCTCGACAGGGCAAGGAGTAAGGGACACTGAAGCTTTCTTT. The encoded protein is CASSQEVVSTGQGVRDTEAFF.

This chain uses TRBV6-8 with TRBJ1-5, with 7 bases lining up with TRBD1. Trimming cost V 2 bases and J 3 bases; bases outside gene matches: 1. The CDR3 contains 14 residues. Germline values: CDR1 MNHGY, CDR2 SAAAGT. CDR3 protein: CASSYGQDNQPQHF. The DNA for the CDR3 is TGTGCCAGCAGTTACGGACAGGACAATCAGCCCCAGCATTTT.

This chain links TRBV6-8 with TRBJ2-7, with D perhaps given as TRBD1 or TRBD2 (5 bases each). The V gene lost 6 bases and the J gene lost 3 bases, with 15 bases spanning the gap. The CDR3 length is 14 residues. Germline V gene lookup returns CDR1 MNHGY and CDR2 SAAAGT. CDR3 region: CASRGDGIGYEQYF. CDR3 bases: TGTGCCAGCAGGGGGGACGGAATTGGCTACGAGCAGTACTTC.

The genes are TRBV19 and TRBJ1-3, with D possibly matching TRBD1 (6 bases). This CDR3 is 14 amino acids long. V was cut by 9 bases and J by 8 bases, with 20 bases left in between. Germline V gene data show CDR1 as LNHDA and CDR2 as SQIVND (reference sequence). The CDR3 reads CARHSRGGSDTIYF. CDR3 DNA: TGTGCCAGACATAGCAGGGGTGGTAGTGACACCATATATTTT.

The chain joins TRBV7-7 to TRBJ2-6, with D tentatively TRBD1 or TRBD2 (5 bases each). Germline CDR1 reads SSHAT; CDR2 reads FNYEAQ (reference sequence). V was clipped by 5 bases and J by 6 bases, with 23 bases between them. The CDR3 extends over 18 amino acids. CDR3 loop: CASSRQLRWGIEANVLTF. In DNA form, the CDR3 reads TGTGCCAGCAGCCGACAGCTTAGGTGGGGGATAGAGGCCAACGTCCTGACTTTC. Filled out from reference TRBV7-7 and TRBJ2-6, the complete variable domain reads GAGVSQSPRYKVTKRGQDVTLRCDPISSHATLYWYQQALGQGPEFLTYFNYEAQPDKSGLPSDRFSAERPEGSISTLTIQRTEQRDSAMYRCASSRQLRWGIEANVLTFGAGSRLTVL.

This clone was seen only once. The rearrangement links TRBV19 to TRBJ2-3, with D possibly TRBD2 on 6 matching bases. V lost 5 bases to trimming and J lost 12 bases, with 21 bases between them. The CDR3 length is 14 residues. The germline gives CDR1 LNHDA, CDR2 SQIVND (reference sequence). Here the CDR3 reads CASSAWRGAQRQYF. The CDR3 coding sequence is TGTGCCAGTAGTGCGTGGAGGGGCGCCCAACGACAGTATTTT.

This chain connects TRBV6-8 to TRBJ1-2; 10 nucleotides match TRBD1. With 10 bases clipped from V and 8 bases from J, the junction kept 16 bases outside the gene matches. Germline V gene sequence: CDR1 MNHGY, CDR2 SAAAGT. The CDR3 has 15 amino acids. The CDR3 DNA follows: TGTGCCATCAGACCGGGACAGGGGTTCTCTTGGGGCTACACCTTC. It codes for CAIRPGQGFSWGYTF.

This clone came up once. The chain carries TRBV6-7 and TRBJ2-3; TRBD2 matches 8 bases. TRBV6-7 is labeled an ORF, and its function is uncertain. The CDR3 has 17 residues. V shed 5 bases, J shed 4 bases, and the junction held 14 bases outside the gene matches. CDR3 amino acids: CASSEAGVAGYSDTQYF. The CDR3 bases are TGTGCCAGCAGTGAAGCAGGAGTAGCGGGATACTCAGATACGCAGTATTTT.

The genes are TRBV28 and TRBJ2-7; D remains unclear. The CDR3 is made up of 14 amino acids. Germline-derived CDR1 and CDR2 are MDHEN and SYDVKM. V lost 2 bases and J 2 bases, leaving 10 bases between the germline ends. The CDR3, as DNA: TGTGCCAGCAGTTTAGGGTCAGTCACCTACGAGCAGTACTTC. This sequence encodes CASSLGSVTYEQYF.

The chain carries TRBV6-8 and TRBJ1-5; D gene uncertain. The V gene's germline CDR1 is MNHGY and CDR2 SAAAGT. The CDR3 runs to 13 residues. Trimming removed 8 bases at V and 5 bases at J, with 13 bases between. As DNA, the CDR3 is TGTGCCAGCTCCGTAATGGGAGATCAGCCCCAGCATTTT. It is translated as CASSVMGDQPQHF.

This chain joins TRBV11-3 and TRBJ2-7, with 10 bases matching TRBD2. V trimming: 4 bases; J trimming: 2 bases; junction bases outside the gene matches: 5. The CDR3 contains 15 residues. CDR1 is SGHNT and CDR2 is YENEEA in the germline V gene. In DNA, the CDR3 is TGTGCCAGCAGCTCCCGGACTAGCGGAGCCTACGAGCAGTACTTC. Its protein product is CASSSRTSGAYEQYF.

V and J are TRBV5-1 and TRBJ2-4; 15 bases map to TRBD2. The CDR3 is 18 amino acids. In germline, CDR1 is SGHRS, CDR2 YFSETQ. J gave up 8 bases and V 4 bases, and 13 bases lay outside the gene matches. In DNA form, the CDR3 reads TGCGCCAGCAGCCTACTCGGACTAGCGGGAGGGCCTTCGTACATTCAGTACTTC. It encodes CASSLLGLAGGPSYIQYF.

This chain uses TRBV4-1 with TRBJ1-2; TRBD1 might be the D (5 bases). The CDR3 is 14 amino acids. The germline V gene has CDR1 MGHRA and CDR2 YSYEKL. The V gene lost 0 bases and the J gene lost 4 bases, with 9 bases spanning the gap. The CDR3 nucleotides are TGCGCCAGCAGCCAAGACAGGGAGATCTATGGCTACACCTTC. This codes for CASSQDREIYGYTF.

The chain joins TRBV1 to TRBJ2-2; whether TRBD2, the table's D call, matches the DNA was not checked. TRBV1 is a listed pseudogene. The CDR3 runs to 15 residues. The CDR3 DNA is TGCGCCAGCAGCCGGCCTAGAGCGAACACCGGGGAGCTGTTTTTT. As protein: CASSRPRANTGELFF.

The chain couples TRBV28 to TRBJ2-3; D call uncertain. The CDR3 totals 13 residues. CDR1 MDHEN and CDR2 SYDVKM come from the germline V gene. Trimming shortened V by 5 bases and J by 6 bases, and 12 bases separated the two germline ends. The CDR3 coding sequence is TGTGCCAGCAGTGAGAAGCCTGGGGATACGCAGTATTTT. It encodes CASSEKPGDTQYF.

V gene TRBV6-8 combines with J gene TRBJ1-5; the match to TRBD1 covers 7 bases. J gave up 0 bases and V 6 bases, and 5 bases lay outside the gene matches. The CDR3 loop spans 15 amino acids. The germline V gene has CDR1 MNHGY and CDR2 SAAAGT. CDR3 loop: CASSAGTVSNQPQHF. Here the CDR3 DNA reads TGTGCCAGCAGCGCAGGGACAGTTAGCAATCAGCCCCAGCATTTT.

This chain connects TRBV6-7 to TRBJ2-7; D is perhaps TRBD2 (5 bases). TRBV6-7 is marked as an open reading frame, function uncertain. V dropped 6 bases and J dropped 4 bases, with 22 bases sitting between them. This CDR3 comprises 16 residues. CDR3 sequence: CASSWRAALKTYEQYF. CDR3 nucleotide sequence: TGTGCCAGCAGCTGGCGAGCGGCGCTTAAGACATACGAGCAGTACTTC.

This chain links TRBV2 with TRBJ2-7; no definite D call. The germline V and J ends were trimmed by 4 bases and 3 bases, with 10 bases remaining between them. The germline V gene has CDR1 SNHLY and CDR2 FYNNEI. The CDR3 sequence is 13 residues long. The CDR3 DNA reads TGTGCCAGCAGTGCAGGCAACTACTACGAGCAGTACTTC. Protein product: CASSAGNYYEQYF. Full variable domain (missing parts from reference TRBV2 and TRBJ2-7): EPEVTQTPSHQVTQMGQEVILRCVPISNHLYFYWYRQILGQKVEFLVSFYNNEISEKSEIFDDQFSVERPDGSNFTLKIRSTKLEDSAMYFCASSAGNYYEQYFGPGTRLTVT.

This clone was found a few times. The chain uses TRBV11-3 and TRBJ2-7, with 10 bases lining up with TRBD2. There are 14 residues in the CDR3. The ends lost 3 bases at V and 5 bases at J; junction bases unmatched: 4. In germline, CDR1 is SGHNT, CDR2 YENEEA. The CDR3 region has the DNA TGTGCCAGCAGCTTGGCTAGCGGGAGTAACGAGCAGTACTTC. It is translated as CASSLASGSNEQYF.

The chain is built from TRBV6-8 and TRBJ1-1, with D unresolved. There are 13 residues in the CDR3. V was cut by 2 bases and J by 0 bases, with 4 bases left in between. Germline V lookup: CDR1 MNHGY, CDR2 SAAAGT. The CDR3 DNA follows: TGTGCCAGCAGTTACGTTATGAACACTGAAGCTTTCTTT. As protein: CASSYVMNTEAFF.

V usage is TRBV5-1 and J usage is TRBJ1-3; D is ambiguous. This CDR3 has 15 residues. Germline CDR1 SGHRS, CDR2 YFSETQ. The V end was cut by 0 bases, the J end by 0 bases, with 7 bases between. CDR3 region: CASSLAPDSGNTIYF. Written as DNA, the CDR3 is TGCGCCAGCAGCTTGGCACCTGACTCTGGAAACACCATATATTTT.

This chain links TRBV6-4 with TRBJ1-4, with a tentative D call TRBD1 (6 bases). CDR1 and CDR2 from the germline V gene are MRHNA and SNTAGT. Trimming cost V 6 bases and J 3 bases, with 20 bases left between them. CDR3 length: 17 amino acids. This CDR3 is CASSRGTRGTANEKLFF. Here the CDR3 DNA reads TGTGCCAGCAGCCGCGGGACAAGGGGCACGGCTAATGAAAAACTGTTTTTT.

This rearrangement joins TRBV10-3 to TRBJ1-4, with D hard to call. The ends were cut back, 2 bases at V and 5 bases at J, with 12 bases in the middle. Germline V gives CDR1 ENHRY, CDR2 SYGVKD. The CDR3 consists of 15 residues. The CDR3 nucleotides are TGTGCCATCAGTGAGGGACGGACCAGAAATGAAAAACTGTTTTTT. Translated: CAISEGRTRNEKLFF.

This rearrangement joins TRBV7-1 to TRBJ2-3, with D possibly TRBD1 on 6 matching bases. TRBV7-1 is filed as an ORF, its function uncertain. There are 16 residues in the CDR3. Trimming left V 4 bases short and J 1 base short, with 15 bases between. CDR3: CASSFSGTQGTDTQYF. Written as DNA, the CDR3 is TGTGCCAGCAGCTTCTCCGGGACACAGGGCACAGATACGCAGTATTTT.

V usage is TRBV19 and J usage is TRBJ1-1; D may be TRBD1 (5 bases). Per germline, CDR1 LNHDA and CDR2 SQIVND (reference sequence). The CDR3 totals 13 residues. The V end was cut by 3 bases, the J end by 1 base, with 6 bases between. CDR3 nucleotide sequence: TGTGCCAGTAGTATTGGGGCGAACACTGAAGCTTTCTTT. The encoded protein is CASSIGANTEAFF.